This TCR beta chain was identified in a study of metastatic and nonmetastatic thyroid tumors. Study-wide context: Repertoire comparisons spanned blood and tumor or nodule tissue from malignant and benign thyroid patients. Study observations and caveats: Malignant thyroid tumors reportedly exceeded benign nodules significantly in TCR beta diversity, with the difference appearing in blood and tumor.

In the source study's methods: Clinicopathological groups differed in CDR3, with these differences serving to build a distant-metastasis classifier for papillary thyroid cancer. TCRdb reanalyzed the PCR reads with MiXCR. The V and J calls follow TCRdb's processing rather than the paper's. The sample includes approximately 15,000 clones, 34% of them seen just once. Among the patients, none had received any treatment before thyroid surgery. Note on this clone: Its antigen is unknown.

The germline CDR1 and CDR2 sequences are DFQATT and SNEGSKA (reference sequence). Trimming stripped 3 bases from V and 1 base from J, with 10 bases between. The CDR3 has 13 residues. This TCR came from a male donor with papillary thyroid cancer or a benign thyroid nodule (not recorded which). Some clones in this sample may be carry-over from other donors' samples. The sample taken for sequencing was tumor tissue. The rearrangement uses TRBV20-1 and TRBJ2-7; no firm D call. For the CDR3, the DNA is TGCAGTGCTAGCCTGGTAGGTTCCTACGAGCAGTACTTC. Translating it yields CSASLVGSYEQYF.